One T cell receptor beta chain is described in this entry. This sample stems from a study of blood T cell repertoires in COVID-19. Study-level background: From the United States, Italy and Spain came samples of acute and convalescent COVID-19.

Germline-derived CDR1 and CDR2 are SGHTA and FQGNSA. This CDR3 contains 17 residues. V trimming: 4 bases; J trimming: 6 bases; junction bases outside the gene matches: 10. Original processing methods: Cell counts per sample came from amplifying reference gene primers. Assay used: immunoSEQ multiplex PCR; TCRdb lists only in-frame clones, some missing. The V and J calls and clone size were taken over from that table, and D and trimming were inferred from the DNA. The data contain approximately 50,000 clones, over 75% of them singletons. The chain is built from TRBV7-2 and TRBJ2-3; TRBD2 agrees at 13 bases. Sequencing was done on a sample of peripheral blood. The clonotype originates from a man between 45 and 60 years old with active COVID-19. Written as DNA, the CDR3 is TGTGCCAGCAGCTCTAGGACTAGCGGGGGCCCCCGGGATACGCAGTATTTT. This codes for CASSSRTSGGPRDTQYF.